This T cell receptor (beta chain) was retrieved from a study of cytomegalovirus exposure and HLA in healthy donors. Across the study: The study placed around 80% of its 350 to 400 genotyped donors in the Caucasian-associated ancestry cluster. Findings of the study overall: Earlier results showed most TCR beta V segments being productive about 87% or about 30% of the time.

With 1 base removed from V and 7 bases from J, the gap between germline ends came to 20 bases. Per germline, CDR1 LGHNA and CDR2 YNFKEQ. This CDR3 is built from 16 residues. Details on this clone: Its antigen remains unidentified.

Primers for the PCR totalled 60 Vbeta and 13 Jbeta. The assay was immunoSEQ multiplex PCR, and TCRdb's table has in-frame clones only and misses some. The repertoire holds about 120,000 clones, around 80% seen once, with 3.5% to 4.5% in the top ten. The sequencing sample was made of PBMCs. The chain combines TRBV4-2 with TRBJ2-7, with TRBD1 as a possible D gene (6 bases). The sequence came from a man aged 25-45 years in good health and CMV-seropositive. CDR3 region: CASSQVAPKHRGEQYF. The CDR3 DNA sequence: TGTGCCAGCAGCCAAGTCGCCCCGAAGCATAGGGGGGAGCAGTACTTC.